The 12 T cell receptor beta chains below were found in one sample sequenced in a study of technical replicates of blood from several donors. Using immunoSEQ multiplex PCR, the repertoire was profiled, and TCRdb retains in-frame clones only, with some absent. The sample has under 95,000 clones, 95% seen once; the top ten hold just over 0.25%. Sequenced sample: T cells isolated from PBMCs. The receptor source for this set is a human donor in good health.

The gene calls are TRBV10-1 and TRBJ1-5; the D is unclear. CDR3 length: 13 amino acids. V lost 0 bases and J lost 7, with 7 bases in between. Germline V gives CDR1 WNHNN, CDR2 SYGVQD (reference sequence). CDR3 sequence: CASSESSEQPQHF. CDR3 coding DNA: TGCGCCAGCAGTGAGTCCAGTGAACAGCCCCAGCATTTT.

The genes are TRBV5-1 and TRBJ2-1, with 8 nucleotides matching TRBD2. After removal of 7 bases from V and 4 bases from J, the junction contained 10 bases not matched to a gene. Looked up from germline, CDR1 is SGHRS and CDR2 is YFSETQ. The CDR3 has 15 amino acids. CDR3 in amino acids: CASRQGAGVYNEQFF. CDR3 nucleotides: TGCGCCAGCCGCCAAGGAGCGGGGGTATACAATGAGCAGTTCTTC.

The rearrangement uses TRBV12-5 and TRBJ2-3; 8 positions match TRBD2. The CDR3 is 14 amino acids. The V gene end was trimmed by 4 bases and the J gene end by 4 bases; junction bases not matched to a gene: 4. Per the germline V gene, CDR1 is LGHNT and CDR2 is FRNRAP. CDR3 loop: CASGSGTRADTQYF. The CDR3, as DNA: TGTGCTAGTGGTTCGGGGACTAGGGCAGATACGCAGTATTTT.

This clone came up once. The rearrangement uses TRBV30 and TRBJ2-7; D might be TRBD1 (5 bases). CDR1 is GTSNPN and CDR2 is SVGIG in the germline V gene (reference sequence). The V end lost 0 bases, the J end lost 0 bases, and 15 bases lay between the germline ends. The CDR3 totals 16 residues. In DNA, the CDR3 is TGTGCCTGGAGTGTATTCGCAGGGAAACTCTCCTACGAGCAGTACTTC. This translates into CAWSVFAGKLSYEQYF. The variable domain in full, with the rest retrieved from reference TRBV30 and TRBJ2-7, is SQTIHQWPATLVQPVGSPLSLECTVEGTSNPNLYWYRQAAGRGLQLLFYSVGIGQISSEVPQNLSASRPQDRQFILSSKKLLLSDSGFYLCAWSVFAGKLSYEQYFGPGTRLTVT.

This chain joins TRBV20-1 and TRBJ2-7; perhaps TRBD1 as D (5 bases). The length of the CDR3 is 11 residues. Trimming removed 3 bases from V and 4 bases from J, with 7 bases in between. Germline CDR1 DFQATT, CDR2 SNEGSKA (reference sequence). CDR3 protein: CSASREYEQYF. CDR3 in DNA: TGCAGTGCTAGCAGGGAATACGAGCAGTACTTC.

The chain couples TRBV7-6 to TRBJ2-2; D not resolved. V lost 1 base and J 4 bases, leaving 4 bases between the germline ends. The germline CDR1 and CDR2 sequences are SGHVS and FNYEAQ. The CDR3 covers 13 residues. The CDR3 bases are TGTGCCAGCAGCTTAGGCGCCACCGGGGAGCTGTTTTTT. It translates to CASSLGATGELFF.

The V gene is TRBV6-5, the J gene TRBJ1-2; D may be TRBD1 (5 bases). Germline lookup yields CDR1 MNHEY and CDR2 SVGAGI. V lost 2 bases and J lost 8, with 15 bases in between. CDR3 length: 14 amino acids. CDR3 DNA sequence: TGTGCCAGCAGTTACGGGGGGGGAGTTCGGGGCTACACCTTC. It encodes CASSYGGGVRGYTF.

The chain carries TRBV6-1 and TRBJ2-7; 11 bases are a match to TRBD2. The CDR3 contains 16 residues. The V gene end was trimmed by 4 bases and the J gene end by 2 bases; junction bases not matched to a gene: 7. Germline loops: CDR1 MNHNS, CDR2 SASEGT. CDR3 in amino acids: CASSGSGRVTAYEQYF. The CDR3 DNA reads TGTGCCAGCAGTGGTAGCGGGAGGGTGACCGCCTACGAGCAGTACTTC.

This sequence joins TRBV18 and TRBJ1-1; the match to TRBD1 covers 7 bases. The V gene end was trimmed by 6 bases and the J gene end by 0 bases; junction bases not matched to a gene: 7. The CDR3 covers 15 residues. CDR1 and CDR2 (germline): KGHSH, LQKENI. The CDR3 loop is CASSSTGRMNTEAFF. DNA of the CDR3: TGTGCCAGCTCGTCGACAGGGCGCATGAACACTGAAGCTTTCTTT.

This chain joins TRBV27 and TRBJ1-1; tentatively, D is TRBD1 (5 bases). Germline CDR1 reads MNHEY; CDR2 reads SMNVEV (reference sequence). Trimming shortened V by 2 bases and J by 1 base, and 14 bases separated the two germline ends. The CDR3 is 16 amino acids. In DNA form, the CDR3 reads TGTGCCAGCAGTTTAAAGGTCAGGGCGAGGAACACTGAAGCTTTCTTT. Protein: CASSLKVRARNTEAFF.

The chain carries TRBV5-1 and TRBJ2-2; D uncertain. The CDR3 sequence is 14 residues long. The germline CDR1 and CDR2 sequences are SGHRS and YFSETQ. The V gene lost 1 base and the J gene lost 2 bases, with 6 bases spanning the gap. The CDR3 DNA follows: TGCGCCAGCAGCTTGAGCCCCAACACCGGGGAGCTGTTTTTT. The encoded protein is CASSLSPNTGELFF.

The J gene is TRBJ2-1, the V gene TRBV4-1, with D perhaps matching TRBD2 (6 bases). Trimming removed 0 bases from V and 4 bases from J, with 16 bases in between. The CDR3 totals 17 residues. Germline V lookup: CDR1 MGHRA, CDR2 YSYEKL. Here the CDR3 reads CASSQDGNSGKYNEQFF. The CDR3 DNA follows: TGCGCCAGCAGCCAAGATGGTAATAGCGGAAAATACAATGAGCAGTTCTTC.